This entry features one T cell receptor (beta chain) sequence. The antigen is undetermined. This entry comes from a study of T cell responses to AZD1222 COVID-19 vaccine. The study's findings and limits: Spike-specific TCR breadth and depth were elevated following two AZD1222 doses. Repertoire sampling occurred only after the peak T cell response.

Libraries were prepared by immunoSEQ multiplex PCR; TCRdb keeps only in-frame clonotypes and omits some of them. Among 150,000 to 200,000 clones listed, around 87% were seen once. Trimming took 7 bases from V and 4 from J, leaving 10 bases between them. The CDR3 covers 12 residues. Germline V lookup: CDR1 MNHEY, CDR2 SVGAGI. The genes are TRBV6-5 and TRBJ1-2; D is ambiguous. The sequence came from an adult in good health. Sample: peripheral blood, taken on day 0 of MenACWY control vaccination. DNA of the CDR3: TGTGCCAGCATGGTGGCGGCCTATGGCTACACCTTC. Its translation is CASMVAAYGYTF.